Listed below are T cell receptor beta chains from one sample, sequenced in a study of T cells in Graves' hyperthyroidism and ophthalmopathy. TCRdb independently ran MiXCR on the multiplex PCR reads; one entry per CDR3 protein. This table holds more than 500,000 distinct CDR3 sequences, less than 15% found once. Material: blood. The receptors stem from a woman in her thirties or forties with Graves' hyperthyroidism. Both conserved end residues are trimmed from each CDR3. The order of the fields is V gene, J gene, CDR3 protein.

TRBV11-3	TRBJ2-2	ASSWTGGRIIDTGELF
TRBV30	TRBJ1-4	AWNWGQTNEKLF
TRBV5-1	TRBJ2-1	ASSPLDFWHEQF
TRBV12-3/TRBV12-4	TRBJ2-7	ASSSRVTYEQY
TRBV7-2	TRBJ2-3	ASSKTGNTDTQY
TRBV11-2	TRBJ1-1	ASSPRGVGYTEAF
TRBV11-2	TRBJ1-1	ASSLDRGARVMNTEAF
TRBV29-1	TRBJ2-1	SVEIDSGQGSREQF
TRBV4-1	TRBJ2-1	ASSYQTGSSYNEQF
TRBV5-6	TRBJ2-7	ASSLYPYEQC
TRBV7-2	TRBJ2-1	ASSSRTSIRGEQF
TRBV5-1	TRBJ1-6	ASSLNLGVNSPLH
TRBV6-6	TRBJ1-2	ASSYDKLANYGYT
TRBV30	TRBJ1-1	AWSPQLTEAF
TRBV7-2	TRBJ1-4	ASSLVFSTGGKLF
TRBV12-3/TRBV12-4	TRBJ1-2	ASSEQGEGYGYT
TRBV7-6	TRBJ2-5	ASSSTPGQGKTQY
TRBV12-3/TRBV12-4	TRBJ2-2	ASSSTYTGELF
TRBV5-1	TRBJ2-1	ASSSTSGHYNEQF
TRBV7-6	TRBJ2-2	ASSKTGTSGNTGELF
TRBV3-1	TRBJ1-3	ASSQQGTGSGNTIY
TRBV6-1	TRBJ1-1	ASSRTDVNTEAF
TRBV5-1	TRBJ2-7	ASSLLIGYYEQY
TRBV2	TRBJ1-2	ASSELGEDYGYT
TRBV5-1	TRBJ2-1	ASSLDPDRNNEQF
TRBV28	TRBJ2-7	ASKEGASFHEQY
TRBV11-2	TRBJ2-3	ASSQDLGRTDTQY
TRBV5-5	TRBJ2-7	ASSLVSVSGGAGYEQY
TRBV5-6	TRBJ2-2	ASSMVGEGTGELF
TRBV28	TRBJ2-7	ASSSTWQVSYEQC
TRBV28	TRBJ1-1	ASRDTGGGRVNTEAF
TRBV5-8	TRBJ2-7	ASSSADYFSYYEQY
TRBV20-1	TRBJ1-2	SAHRGENYGYT
TRBV28	TRBJ1-2	ASAIGRGKDGYT
TRBV5-1	TRBJ2-3	ASSLGQGLSDTQY
TRBV7-3	TRBJ2-1	ASSLGFGLAGLNEQF
TRBV12-3/TRBV12-4	TRBJ1-2	ASSLGTGDPLGGYT
TRBV12-3/TRBV12-4	TRBJ2-5	ASSLGTSGNQETQY
TRBV24-1	TRBJ1-2	ATSDGFASNYGYT
TRBV28	TRBJ1-5	ASSRGGPTQPQH
TRBV29-1	TRBJ2-7	NVEKTRGGGSYEQY
TRBV4-1	TRBJ1-3	ASSEYRGLAGNTIY
TRBV7-9	TRBJ1-1	ASSLALDTEAF
TRBV28	TRBJ2-1	ASSFGRDAYNEQF
TRBV20-1	TRBJ1-5	SAIRIGESNQPQH
TRBV6-1	TRBJ2-1	ATMTGDNEQF
TRBV6-1	TRBJ2-7	ASSGPPGSPHEQY
TRBV24-1	TRBJ2-3	ATSDTPGTSLSTDTQY
TRBV7-3	TRBJ2-7	ASSLNGGTEQY
TRBV29-1	TRBJ1-5	SVKDTNQPQH
TRBV6-1	TRBJ2-6	ASSNLQGTGANVLT
TRBV5-6	TRBJ2-1	ASSLLSSGVSYNEQF
TRBV30	TRBJ2-7	AWSVQARGGGYEQY
TRBV11-3	TRBJ1-1	ASSLRRWGGTEAF
TRBV28	TRBJ2-5	ASSLSALQETQY